This T cell receptor beta chain stems from a study of T cells in Graves' hyperthyroidism and ophthalmopathy. The ends were cut back, 3 bases at V and 6 bases at J, with 21 bases in the middle. Germline loops: CDR1 DFQATT, CDR2 SNEGSKA (reference sequence). The CDR3 runs to 16 residues. The sample holds many counts of this clonotype. Newly diagnosed hyperthyroidism, duration under 2 months, in patients aged 18 to 65. The source material, RNA transcripts, was used to amplify TCR beta CDR3 regions. The HTBI primer set was used in a first-round RT-PCR of the TCR CDR3. TCRdb passed the multiplex PCR reads through MiXCR, listing each CDR3 protein once. The sample lists hundreds of thousands of distinct CDR3 sequences, 14% seen once, with roughly 10% in the top ten.

The origin of this receptor is a young woman with Graves' hyperthyroidism. The gene calls are TRBV20-1 and TRBJ2-1; D call uncertain. Sequenced: blood. The CDR3 region is CSASPTSGGRINEQFF. CDR3 DNA sequence: TGCAGTGCTAGCCCCACCTCCGGTGGACGGATCAATGAGCAGTTCTTC.